The 6 T cell receptor beta chains given below trace back to one sample, sequenced in a study of sequential checkpoint blockade in melanoma. Described treatment: randomized to nivolumab then ipilimumab (arm A) or the reverse (arm B). The method was immunoSEQ multiplex PCR; TCRdb's version includes in-frame clones alone and lacks a portion of them. The sample comprises roughly 18,000 clones, roughly two thirds of which are singletons, and roughly 12% rests with the top ten. The material was CD8+ T cells sorted from blood (inferred from file names), obtained from a patient given nivolumab and ipilimumab in sequence. The receptors come from a human donor with melanoma.

This clone occurred a few times. The chain carries TRBV4-3 and TRBJ2-6, with D unresolved. Germline CDR1 is LGHNA and CDR2 is YSLEER. The CDR3 loop spans 15 amino acids. Trimming removed 0 bases at V and 3 bases at J, with 6 bases between. The chain's CDR3 is CASSQDEVGANVLTF. The CDR3 coding sequence is TGCGCCAGCAGCCAAGATGAGGTTGGGGCCAACGTCCTGACTTTC.

This clone is medium-sized (0.01 to 0.1%). The rearrangement uses TRBV9 and TRBJ2-2, with TRBD2 matching 12 bases. The V gene end was trimmed by 3 bases and the J gene end by 3 bases; junction bases not matched to a gene: 12. Per germline, CDR1 SGDLS and CDR2 YYNGEE. This CDR3 is built from 19 residues. The CDR3 coding sequence is TGTGCCAGCAGCGGAGTCCCGGGACTAGCGGGTATCGACACCGGGGAGCTGTTTTTT. Amino acids: CASSGVPGLAGIDTGELFF. Filled out from reference TRBV9 and TRBJ2-2, the complete variable domain reads DSGVTQTPKHLITATGQRVTLRCSPRSGDLSVYWYQQSLDQGLQFLIQYYNGEERAKGNILERFSAQQFPDLHSELNLSSLELGDSALYFCASSGVPGLAGIDTGELFFGEGSRLTVL.

In its sample, this clone ranks as medium-sized. V and J are TRBV4-3 and TRBJ1-6; D gene uncertain. Trimming cost V 0 bases and J 7 bases, with 10 bases left between them. This CDR3 has 15 residues. Germline values: CDR1 LGHNA, CDR2 YSLEER. This CDR3 is CASSQDWGGNSPLHF. The CDR3 bases are TGCGCCAGCAGCCAAGACTGGGGAGGGAATTCACCCCTCCACTTT.

V and J are TRBV15 and TRBJ2-2; 10 bases are a match to TRBD1. CDR1 LNHNV and CDR2 YYDKDF come from the germline V gene (reference sequence). Trimming cost V 1 base and J 3 bases; bases outside gene matches: 2. This CDR3 spans 16 amino acids. The CDR3 DNA follows: TGTGCCACCAGCAGAGTTGGGACAGGGGACACCGGGGAGCTGTTTTTT. Translation: CATSRVGTGDTGELFF.

The chain links TRBV7-6 to TRBJ2-1, with D perhaps matching TRBD2 (6 bases). V was clipped by 5 bases and J by 0 bases, with 14 bases between them. The length of the CDR3 is 16 residues. Per germline, CDR1 SGHVS and CDR2 FNYEAQ. The CDR3 region is CASSQFGGSSYNEQFF. CDR3 nucleotides: TGTGCCAGCAGCCAGTTCGGAGGGAGCTCCTACAATGAGCAGTTCTTC.

V and J are TRBV6-5 and TRBJ2-7; 10 positions match TRBD1. Trimming cost V 2 bases and J 4 bases; bases outside gene matches: 2. This CDR3 contains 14 residues. Germline CDR1 and CDR2: MNHEY and SVGAGI. The CDR3 DNA follows: TGTGCCAGCAGTTACGGACAGGGGGGGTACGAGCAGTACTTC. The encoded protein is CASSYGQGGYEQYF.